This T cell receptor beta chain was recorded in a study of shared clonotypes between healthy human individuals. TCRdb's copy holds only in-frame clones and misses some; the assay was immunoSEQ multiplex PCR. The sample carries 180,000 or so clones, 90% to 95% recorded once. The CDR3 extends over 15 amino acids. CDR1 and CDR2 from the germline V gene are GTSNPN and SVGIG (reference sequence). Trimming pared 1 base from V and 6 bases from J, leaving 19 bases between. Source material: naive CD4+ T cells sorted from blood. As for subset: CD45RA+ positively selected. The receptor comes from a woman in her 30s in good health. This chain joins TRBV30 and TRBJ2-7; perhaps TRBD2 as D (6 bases). Here the CDR3 reads CAWSEGLPGEVEQYF. CDR3 DNA sequence: TGTGCCTGGAGTGAGGGCCTTCCGGGAGAGGTCGAGCAGTACTTC. Based on the CDR3 plus reference TRBV30 and TRBJ2-7, the full variable domain is SQTIHQWPATLVQPVGSPLSLECTVEGTSNPNLYWYRQAAGRGLQLLFYSVGIGQISSEVPQNLSASRPQDRQFILSSKKLLLSDSGFYLCAWSEGLPGEVEQYFGPGTRLTVT.